This TCR beta chain was recorded in a study of blood T cell repertoires in COVID-19. V lost 5 bases to trimming and J lost 11 bases; unmatched junction nucleotides: 6. Germline assignment: CDR1 LNHDA and CDR2 SQIVND (reference sequence). The CDR3 is 14 amino acids. The method was immunoSEQ multiplex PCR; TCRdb's version includes in-frame clones alone and lacks a portion of them. Of around 460,000 clones listed, 70% to 90% are singletons. This clone was detected a few times. Seattle-derived patients entered the study during active infection and were followed longitudinally. Sequences were obtained from peripheral blood. The chain links TRBV19 to TRBJ1-6; 10 positions agree with TRBD1. The sequence derives from a young man with COVID-19, enrolled during active disease. This CDR3 reads CASSDRGRSTPLHF. In DNA, the CDR3 is TGTGCCAGTAGTGACAGGGGGCGTAGTACACCCCTCCACTTT. The full variable domain, completed using reference TRBV19 and TRBJ1-6, is DGGITQSPKYLFRKEGQNVTLSCEQNLNHDAMYWYRQDPGQGLRLIYYSQIVNDFQKGDIAEGYSVSREKKESFPLTVTSAQKNPTAFYLCASSDRGRSTPLHFGNGTRLTVT.